The 23 T cell receptor beta chains given below trace back to one sample, sequenced in a study of T cells in Graves' hyperthyroidism and ophthalmopathy. TCR beta CDR3 regions were amplified from RNA transcripts. The HTBI primer set served for first-round RT-PCR of the TCR CDR3. Each CDR3 protein is one row after TCRdb ran MiXCR on the multiplex PCR reads. The sample includes 300,000 to 450,000 distinct CDR3 sequences, approximately 15% of them seen just once. The sequenced material came from blood. Receptors originate from a woman aged 55-69 years with Graves' hyperthyroidism.

V usage is TRBV7-8 and J usage is TRBJ2-1; 7 bases are shared with TRBD2. There are 15 residues in the CDR3. V lost 5 bases, J lost 2 bases, and 6 bases stayed unmatched. Germline CDR1 SGHVS, CDR2 FQNEAQ. The DNA for the CDR3 is TGTGCCAGCAGCGTAGGACTAGAGGCCTACAATGAGCAGTTCTTC. Protein product: CASSVGLEAYNEQFF.

This clonotype has just a few counts. The V call is TRBV28, the J call TRBJ1-1; 7 bases map to TRBD1. There are 14 residues in the CDR3. Germline assignment: CDR1 MDHEN and CDR2 SYDVKM. After removal of 7 bases from V and 10 bases from J, the junction contained 15 bases not matched to a gene. The CDR3 loop reads CASTKGQRLWLAFF. Here the CDR3 DNA reads TGTGCCAGCACGAAGGGACAGCGCCTTTGGTTAGCTTTCTTT.

At least ten counts were recorded for this clonotype. The chain is built from TRBV20-1 and TRBJ2-2; possibly TRBD1 for D (5 bases). This CDR3 is 13 amino acids long. Germline CDR1 DFQATT, CDR2 SNEGSKA (reference sequence). Between the trimmed V and J ends, which lost 0 bases and 4 bases, there was a span of 6 bases. DNA of the CDR3: TGCAGTGCTAGAGACAGGGTCACCGGGGAGCTGTTTTTT. This gives the protein CSARDRVTGELFF.

The table lists this clonotype with many counts. The CDR3 loop reads CAWTVGLGNTIYF. The CDR3 coding sequence is TGTGCCTGGACGGTGGGCCTTGGAAACACCATATATTTT. The rearrangement uses TRBV30 and TRBJ1-3; D remains unclear. The germline CDR1 and CDR2 sequences are GTSNPN and SVGIG (reference sequence). Trimming left V 4 bases short and J 3 bases short, with 10 bases between. CDR3 length: 13 amino acids.

In its sample, this clonotype was seen many times. The V call is TRBV19, the J call TRBJ2-7, with TRBD2 as a possible D gene (6 bases). CDR3 length: 16 amino acids. With 5 bases removed from V and 0 bases from J, the gap between germline ends came to 17 bases. Germline CDR1 is LNHDA and CDR2 is SQIVND (reference sequence). For the CDR3, the DNA is TGTGCCAGTAGTCTCCGTGCGGGCGGGAACTCCTACGAGCAGTACTTC. Protein sequence: CASSLRAGGNSYEQYF.

In its sample, this clonotype was seen many times. The chain uses TRBV7-2 and TRBJ2-1; 10 bases map to TRBD2. Germline V gene data show CDR1 as SGHTA and CDR2 as FQGNSA. Germline trimming cut 4 bases from V and 9 bases from J; bases unmatched to any gene: 9. The CDR3 spans 15 residues. The CDR3 region is CASSSRGTSVGEQFF. CDR3 in DNA: TGTGCCAGCAGCTCTCGGGGGACTAGCGTGGGTGAGCAGTTCTTC.

The table lists this clonotype with a few counts. This chain joins TRBV10-3 and TRBJ1-2, with D maybe TRBD1 (5 bases). Germline V lookup: CDR1 ENHRY, CDR2 SYGVKD. The CDR3 totals 14 residues. V was trimmed by 0 bases and J by 4 bases, leaving 9 bases between them. CDR3: CAISESGPSYGYTF. The CDR3 DNA reads TGTGCCATCAGTGAGTCGGGACCCTCCTATGGCTACACCTTC.

This clonotype was counted ten times or more. The chain has TRBV7-9 and TRBJ2-3; D perhaps matches TRBD2 (6 bases). The CDR3 consists of 15 residues. CDR1 and CDR2 from the germline V gene are SEHNR and FQNEAQ (reference sequence). V was clipped by 4 bases and J by 2 bases, with 13 bases between them. The DNA of the CDR3 is TGTGCCAGCAGCTCCACTAGCAGGACCACAGATACGCAGTATTTT. Translated, it gives CASSSTSRTTDTQYF.

This clonotype came up many times. CDR3 residues: CASSLARANEQFF. The DNA for the CDR3 is TGCGCCAGCAGCTTGGCCAGGGCCAATGAGCAGTTCTTC. V and J are TRBV5-1 and TRBJ2-1, with D tentatively TRBD1 (5 bases). The germline V gene has CDR1 SGHRS and CDR2 YFSETQ. CDR3 length equals 13 residues. V lost 0 bases to trimming and J lost 6 bases, with 7 bases between them.

This clonotype has ten or more counts. The chain uses TRBV6-1 and TRBJ2-7; 8 bases fit TRBD1. Germline lookup yields CDR1 MNHNS and CDR2 SASEGT. J was trimmed by 3 bases and V by 7 bases; bases with no gene match: 8. This CDR3 is built from 14 residues. This CDR3 is CASTTPGQVYEQYF. CDR3 nucleotide sequence: TGTGCCAGCACCACACCGGGACAGGTCTACGAGCAGTACTTC.

This clonotype was seen many times. The chain recombines TRBV12-3 or TRBV12-4 with TRBJ2-2, with 14 bases identical to TRBD2. This CDR3 comprises 15 residues. J lost 6 bases, V lost 7 bases, and 4 bases had no gene match. CDR3 nucleotides: TGTGCCAGCAACTCGGGACTAGCGGGGGCCGGGGAGCTGTTTTTT. This sequence encodes CASNSGLAGAGELFF.

This clonotype turned up a few times. J is TRBJ2-2 and V is TRBV4-2, with D perhaps TRBD2 (6 bases). CDR1 LGHNA and CDR2 YNFKEQ come from the germline V gene. V dropped 0 bases and J dropped 2 bases, with 10 bases sitting between them. The CDR3 is 16 amino acids. The CDR3 sequence: CASSQDNGGNTGELFF. CDR3 DNA sequence: TGTGCCAGCAGCCAAGATAACGGGGGAAACACCGGGGAGCTGTTTTTT.

There are a few counts of this clonotype. The genes are TRBV20-1 and TRBJ1-4; no definite D call. V lost 0 bases, J lost 6 bases, and 14 bases lay in between. Germline CDR1 and CDR2: DFQATT and SNEGSKA (reference sequence). The CDR3 is 15 amino acids. The CDR3 DNA is TGCAGTGCTAGAGATGCGGCTGTTGGAGATGAAAAACTGTTTTTT. Protein product: CSARDAAVGDEKLFF.

This clonotype showed up many times. This chain uses TRBV11-2 with TRBJ1-1; tentatively, D is TRBD1 (5 bases). Germline V gene sequence: CDR1 SGHAT, CDR2 FQNNGV. The CDR3 totals 15 residues. Trimming removed 0 bases at V and 5 bases at J, with 13 bases between. Written as DNA, the CDR3 is TGTGCCAGCAGCTTAGACCCGGCAGGGAAAACTGAAGCTTTCTTT. It specifies CASSLDPAGKTEAFF.

This clonotype was recorded at least ten times. The V gene is TRBV19, the J gene TRBJ2-5, with 14 bases lining up with TRBD2. V gave up 6 bases and J gave up 2 bases; unmatched junction bases: 14. This CDR3 region has 19 residues. Per germline, CDR1 LNHDA and CDR2 SQIVND (reference sequence). CDR3 amino acids: CASSPPFRRLAGGQETQYF. In nucleotides, the CDR3 is TGTGCCAGTAGCCCACCGTTCAGACGACTAGCGGGAGGGCAAGAGACCCAGTACTTC.

At least ten counts were recorded for this clonotype. The rearrangement links TRBV28 to TRBJ2-5, with a tentative D call TRBD1 (5 bases). The CDR3 is made up of 14 amino acids. The germline gives CDR1 MDHEN, CDR2 SYDVKM. Deletions cut 2 bases from V and 5 bases from J, with 12 bases between. The DNA of the CDR3 is TGTGCCAGCAGTTTAGAGCAGGGTCAGGAGACCCAGTACTTC. Protein: CASSLEQGQETQYF.

This clonotype was detected many times. The chain recombines TRBV10-1 with TRBJ2-2; a weak D match, TRBD1 (5 bases). V lost 2 bases and J 4 bases, leaving 11 bases between the germline ends. CDR3 size: 15 residues. CDR1 WNHNN and CDR2 SYGVQD come from the germline V gene (reference sequence). The CDR3 DNA sequence: TGCGCCAGCAGTGAGGACACAAGGGGCACCGGGGAGCTGTTTTTT. This encodes CASSEDTRGTGELFF.

The chain links TRBV20-1 to TRBJ1-1, with TRBD1 matching 9 bases. This CDR3 region has 12 residues. Germline loops: CDR1 DFQATT, CDR2 SNEGSKA (reference sequence). J gave up 5 bases and V 6 bases, and 4 bases lay outside the gene matches. DNA of the CDR3: TGCAGTGCCACCGGGACAGGGACTGAAGCTTTCTTT. This translates into CSATGTGTEAFF.

This clonotype appeared once. V gene TRBV19 combines with J gene TRBJ2-2; no clear D. Trimming stripped 3 bases from V and 2 bases from J, with 10 bases between. The CDR3 spans 15 residues. Germline V gene data show CDR1 as LNHDA and CDR2 as SQIVND (reference sequence). DNA for the CDR3: TGTGCCAGTAGTATGCGAGGAAGCAACACCGGGGAGCTGTTTTTT. Protein sequence: CASSMRGSNTGELFF. Using reference TRBV19 and TRBJ2-2 for the parts outside the CDR3, the full variable domain is DGGITQSPKYLFRKEGQNVTLSCEQNLNHDAMYWYRQDPGQGLRLIYYSQIVNDFQKGDIAEGYSVSREKKESFPLTVTSAQKNPTAFYLCASSMRGSNTGELFFGEGSRLTVL.

As to this clonotype: This may be a read error, as it is one base from a much larger clone. The chain has TRBV2 and TRBJ2-2; 9 bases map to TRBD2. Germline V lookup: CDR1 SNHLY, CDR2 FYNNEI. The CDR3 spans 15 residues. CDR3 in amino acids: CASSELHSGGGEPFF. Written as DNA, the CDR3 is TGTGCCAGCAGTGAACTACATAGCGGGGGCGGGGAGCCGTTTTTT.

This clonotype came up many times. The V and J genes are TRBV20-1 and TRBJ2-5; D remains ambiguous. The CDR3 consists of 13 residues. Germline assignment: CDR1 DFQATT and CDR2 SNEGSKA (reference sequence). V dropped 5 bases and J dropped 5 bases, with 15 bases sitting between them. CDR3 DNA sequence: TGCAGTGCTCCGCCCGGGCAGGAGGAGACCCAGTACTTC. Its protein product is CSAPPGQEETQYF.

V usage is TRBV6-1 and J usage is TRBJ2-7; D gene ambiguous. Trimming removed 6 bases from V and 6 bases from J, with 9 bases in between. CDR3 length equals 11 residues. Germline V gives CDR1 MNHNS, CDR2 SASEGT. The CDR3 DNA is TGTGCCAGCAGCGTGACCACCGAGCAGTACTTC. This gives the protein CASSVTTEQYF.

Ten or more counts support this clonotype. The chain uses TRBV14 and TRBJ2-1, with 12 bases that match TRBD2. The CDR3 runs 20 residues. Germline CDR1 reads SGHDN; CDR2 reads FVKESK. V trimming: 0 bases; J trimming: 4 bases; junction bases outside the gene matches: 13. CDR3 sequence: CASSQDTSGRLYPWYNEQFF. CDR3 nucleotide sequence: TGTGCCAGCAGCCAAGATACTAGCGGGAGGTTATATCCTTGGTACAATGAGCAGTTCTTC.